This T cell receptor beta chain came from a study of blood T cells in healthy people across ages. Trimming cost V 4 bases and J 6 bases, with 19 bases left between them. The CDR3 runs to 16 residues. CDR1 and CDR2 (germline): MGHDK, SYGVNS. The use of a sample-barcoded 5' primer and a J-beta primer mix characterized a second PCR of roughly 6 to 11 cycles. TCRdb independently ran MiXCR on the 5' RACE reads; one entry per CDR3 protein. This sample has about 1.5 million distinct CDR3 sequences, with 42% found just once. V and J are TRBV25-1 and TRBJ2-1; TRBD2 is a possible D gene (5 bases). Sequenced: blood. The sequence derives from a woman between 18 and 30 years old in good health. CDR3 sequence: CASSAASGAVSNEQFF. In DNA, the CDR3 is TGTGCCAGCAGTGCCGCCTCTGGAGCGGTTTCCAATGAGCAGTTCTTC.